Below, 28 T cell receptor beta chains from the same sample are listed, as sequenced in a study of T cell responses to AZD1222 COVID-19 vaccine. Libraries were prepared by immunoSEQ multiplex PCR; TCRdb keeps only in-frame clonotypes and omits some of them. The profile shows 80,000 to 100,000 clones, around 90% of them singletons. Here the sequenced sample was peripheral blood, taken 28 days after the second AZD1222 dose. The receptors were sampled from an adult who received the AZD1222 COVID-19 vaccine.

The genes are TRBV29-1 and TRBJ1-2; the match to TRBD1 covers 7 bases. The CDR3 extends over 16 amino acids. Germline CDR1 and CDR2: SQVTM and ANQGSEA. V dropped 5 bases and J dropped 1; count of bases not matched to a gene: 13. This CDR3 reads CSVNRPGGPYNYGYTF. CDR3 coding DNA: TGCAGCGTTAATCGGCCAGGGGGACCTTATAACTATGGCTACACCTTC.

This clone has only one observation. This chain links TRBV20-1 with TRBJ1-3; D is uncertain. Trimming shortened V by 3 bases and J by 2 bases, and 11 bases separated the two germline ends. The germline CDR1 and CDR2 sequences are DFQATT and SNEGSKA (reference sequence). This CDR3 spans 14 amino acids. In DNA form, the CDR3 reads TGCAGTGCTAGTTTGGCATCAACTGGAAACACCATATATTTT. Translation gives CSASLASTGNTIYF.

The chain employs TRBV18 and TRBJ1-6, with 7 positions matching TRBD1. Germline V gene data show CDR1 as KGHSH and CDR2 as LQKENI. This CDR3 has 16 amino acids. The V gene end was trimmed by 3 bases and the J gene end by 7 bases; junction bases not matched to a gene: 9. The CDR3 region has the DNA TGTGCCAGCTCACCCCCCGGACAGGAAGACAATTCACCCCTCCACTTT. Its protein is CASSPPGQEDNSPLHF. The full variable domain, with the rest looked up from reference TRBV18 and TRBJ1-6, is NAGVMQNPRHLVRRRGQEARLRCSPMKGHSHVYWYRQLPEEGLKFMVYLQKENIIDESGMPKERFSAEFPKEGPSILRIQQVVRGDSAAYFCASSPPGQEDNSPLHFGNGTRLTVT.

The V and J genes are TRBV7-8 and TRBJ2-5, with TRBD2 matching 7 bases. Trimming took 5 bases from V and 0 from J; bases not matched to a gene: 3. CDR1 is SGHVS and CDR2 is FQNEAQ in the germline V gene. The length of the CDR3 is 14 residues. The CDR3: CASSPGGDQETQYF. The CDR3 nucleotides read TGTGCCAGCAGCCCTGGGGGGGACCAAGAGACCCAGTACTTC.

The CDR3 sequence: CASSLRQGIGAFF. The CDR3, as DNA: TGTGCCAGCAGCCTCCGACAGGGAATAGGAGCTTTCTTT. The J gene is TRBJ1-1, the V gene TRBV7-9, with TRBD1 identical over 7 bases. Trimming at V came to 5 bases and at J to 10 bases, leaving 10 bases not matched to a gene. Looked up from germline, CDR1 is SEHNR and CDR2 is FQNEAQ (reference sequence). The CDR3 has 13 residues.

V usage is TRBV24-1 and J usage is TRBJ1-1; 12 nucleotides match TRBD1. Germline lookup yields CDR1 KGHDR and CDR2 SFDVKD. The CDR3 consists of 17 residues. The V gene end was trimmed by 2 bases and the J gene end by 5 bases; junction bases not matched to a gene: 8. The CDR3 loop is CATSDYIWDRGRTEAFF. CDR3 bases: TGTGCCACCAGTGATTATATCTGGGACAGGGGGCGGACTGAAGCTTTCTTT.

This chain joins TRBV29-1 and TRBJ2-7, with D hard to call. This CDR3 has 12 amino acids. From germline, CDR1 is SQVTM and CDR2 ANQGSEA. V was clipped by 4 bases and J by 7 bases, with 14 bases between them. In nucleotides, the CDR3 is TGCAGCGTTGTCCTCGATGGATGGGAGCAGTACTTC. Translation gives CSVVLDGWEQYF.

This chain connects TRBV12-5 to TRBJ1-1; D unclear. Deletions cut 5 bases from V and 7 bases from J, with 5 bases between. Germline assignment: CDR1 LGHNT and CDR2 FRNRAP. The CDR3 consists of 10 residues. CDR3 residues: CASGVNEAFF. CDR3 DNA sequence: TGTGCTAGTGGTGTTAATGAAGCTTTCTTT.

For the CDR3, the DNA is TGTGCCAGCAGCTTAGGAGCGAATCGAGAGACCCAGTACTTC. Amino acid sequence: CASSLGANRETQYF. The rearrangement joins TRBV7-8 to TRBJ2-5, with D unresolved. V shed 1 base and J shed 4 bases, with 10 bases lying between them. The CDR3 consists of 14 residues. Germline V gives CDR1 SGHVS, CDR2 FQNEAQ.

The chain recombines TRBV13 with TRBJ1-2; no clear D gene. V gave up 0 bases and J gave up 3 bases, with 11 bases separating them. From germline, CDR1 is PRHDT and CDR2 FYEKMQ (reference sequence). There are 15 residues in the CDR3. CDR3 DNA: TGTGCCAGCAGCTTAGGCAGGATTAGTGACTATGGCTACACCTTC. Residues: CASSLGRISDYGYTF.

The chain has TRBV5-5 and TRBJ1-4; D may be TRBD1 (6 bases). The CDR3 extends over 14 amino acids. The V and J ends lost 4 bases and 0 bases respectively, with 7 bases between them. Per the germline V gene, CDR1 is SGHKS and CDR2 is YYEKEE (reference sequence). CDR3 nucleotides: TGTGCCAGCAGCCGGACAGCAACTAATGAAAAACTGTTTTTT. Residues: CASSRTATNEKLFF.

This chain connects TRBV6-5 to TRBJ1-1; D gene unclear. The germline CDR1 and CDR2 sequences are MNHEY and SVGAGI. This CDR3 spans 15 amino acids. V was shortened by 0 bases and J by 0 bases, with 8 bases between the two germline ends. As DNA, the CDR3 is TGTGCCAGCAGTTACTCGAGACACTTGAACACTGAAGCTTTCTTT. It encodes CASSYSRHLNTEAFF.

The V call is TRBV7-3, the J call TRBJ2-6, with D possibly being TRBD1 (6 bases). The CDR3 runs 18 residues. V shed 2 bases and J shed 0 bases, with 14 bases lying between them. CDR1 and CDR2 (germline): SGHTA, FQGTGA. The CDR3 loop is CASSLGSGAGSGANVLTF. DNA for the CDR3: TGTGCCAGCAGCTTAGGTTCAGGGGCCGGCTCTGGGGCCAACGTCCTGACTTTC.

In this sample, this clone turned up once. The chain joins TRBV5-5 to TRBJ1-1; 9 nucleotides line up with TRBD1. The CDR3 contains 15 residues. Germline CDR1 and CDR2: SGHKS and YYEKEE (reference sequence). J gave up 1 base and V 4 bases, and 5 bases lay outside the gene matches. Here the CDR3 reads CASSGPGQGNTEAFF. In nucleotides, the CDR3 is TGTGCCAGCAGCGGACCGGGACAGGGGAACACTGAAGCTTTCTTT.

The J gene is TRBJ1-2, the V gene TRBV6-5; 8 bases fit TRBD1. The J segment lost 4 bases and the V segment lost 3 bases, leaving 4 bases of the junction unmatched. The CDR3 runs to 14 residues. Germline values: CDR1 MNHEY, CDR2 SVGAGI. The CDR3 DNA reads TGTGCCAGCAGTTATCGGGACAGGTTCTATGGCTACACCTTC. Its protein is CASSYRDRFYGYTF.

The chain's CDR3 is CAISESPPGIEKLFF. The CDR3 nucleotides read TGTGCCATCAGTGAGTCTCCTCCAGGGATTGAAAAACTGTTTTTT. V gene TRBV10-3 combines with J gene TRBJ1-4, with D maybe TRBD1 (5 bases). Trimming left V 0 bases short and J 7 bases short, with 12 bases between. The CDR3 spans 15 residues. Germline assignment: CDR1 ENHRY and CDR2 SYGVKD.

CDR3 DNA: TGTGCCAGCATCCTCGCTATAGGCGGAGAGACCCAGTACTTC. As protein: CASILAIGGETQYF. The chain links TRBV6-6 to TRBJ2-5; unclear D gene. The CDR3 extends over 14 amino acids. Deletions cut 7 bases from V and 4 bases from J, with 16 bases between. Germline values: CDR1 MNHNY, CDR2 SVGAGI (reference sequence).

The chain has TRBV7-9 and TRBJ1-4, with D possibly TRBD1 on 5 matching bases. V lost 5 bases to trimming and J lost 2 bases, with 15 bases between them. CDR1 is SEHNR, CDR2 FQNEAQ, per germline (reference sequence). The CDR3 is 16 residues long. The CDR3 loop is CASSTGSGPTNEKLFF. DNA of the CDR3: TGTGCCAGCAGCACAGGTTCGGGACCGACTAATGAAAAACTGTTTTTT.

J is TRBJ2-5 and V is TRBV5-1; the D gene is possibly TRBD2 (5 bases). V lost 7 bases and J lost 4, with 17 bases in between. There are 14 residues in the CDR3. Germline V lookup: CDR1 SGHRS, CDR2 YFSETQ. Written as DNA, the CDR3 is TGCGCCAGCGCCGGCCAGAACCGGGGAGAGACCCAGTACTTC. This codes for CASAGQNRGETQYF.

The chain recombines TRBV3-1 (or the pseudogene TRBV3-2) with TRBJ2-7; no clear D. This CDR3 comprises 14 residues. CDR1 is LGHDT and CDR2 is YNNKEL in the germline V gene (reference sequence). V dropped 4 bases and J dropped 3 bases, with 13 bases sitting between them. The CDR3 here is CASSLTPPGYEQYF. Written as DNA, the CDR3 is TGTGCCAGCAGCCTAACCCCGCCGGGCTACGAGCAGTACTTC.

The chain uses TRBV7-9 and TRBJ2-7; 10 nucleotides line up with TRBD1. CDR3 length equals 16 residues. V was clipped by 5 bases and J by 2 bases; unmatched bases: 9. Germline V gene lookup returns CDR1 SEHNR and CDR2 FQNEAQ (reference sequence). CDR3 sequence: CASSTHRDRGPYEQYF. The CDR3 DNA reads TGTGCCAGCAGCACCCACCGGGACAGGGGACCCTACGAGCAGTACTTC.

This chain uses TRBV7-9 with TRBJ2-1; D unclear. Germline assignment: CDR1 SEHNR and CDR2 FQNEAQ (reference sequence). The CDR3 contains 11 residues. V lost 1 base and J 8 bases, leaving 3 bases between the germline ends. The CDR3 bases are TGTGCCAGCAGCTTAGTGGATGAGCAGTTCTTC. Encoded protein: CASSLVDEQFF. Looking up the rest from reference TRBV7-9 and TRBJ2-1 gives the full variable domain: DTGVSQNPRHKITKRGQNVTFRCDPISEHNRLYWYRQTLGQGPEFLTYFQNEAQLEKSRLLSDRFSAERPKGSFSTLEIQRTEQGDSAMYLCASSLVDEQFFGPGTRLTVL.

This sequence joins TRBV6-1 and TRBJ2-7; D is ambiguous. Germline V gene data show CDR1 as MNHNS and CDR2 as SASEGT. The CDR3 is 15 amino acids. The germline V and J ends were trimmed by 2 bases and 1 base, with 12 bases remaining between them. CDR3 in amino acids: CASSEPGSPSYEQYF. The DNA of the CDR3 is TGTGCCAGCAGTGAACCGGGCAGCCCTTCCTACGAGCAGTACTTC.

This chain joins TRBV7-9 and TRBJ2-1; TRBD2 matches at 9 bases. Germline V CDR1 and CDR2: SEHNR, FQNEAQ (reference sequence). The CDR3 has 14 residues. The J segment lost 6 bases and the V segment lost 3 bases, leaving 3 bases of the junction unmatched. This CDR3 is CASSLLAGVNEQFF. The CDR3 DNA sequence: TGTGCCAGCAGCTTGTTAGCGGGGGTCAATGAGCAGTTCTTC. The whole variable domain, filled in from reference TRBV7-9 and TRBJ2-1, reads DTGVSQNPRHKITKRGQNVTFRCDPISEHNRLYWYRQTLGQGPEFLTYFQNEAQLEKSRLLSDRFSAERPKGSFSTLEIQRTEQGDSAMYLCASSLLAGVNEQFFGPGTRLTVL.

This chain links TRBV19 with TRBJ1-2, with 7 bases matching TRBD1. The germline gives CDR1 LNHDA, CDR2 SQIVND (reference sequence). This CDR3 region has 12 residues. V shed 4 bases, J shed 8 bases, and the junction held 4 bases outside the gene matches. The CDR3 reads CASSREGQGYTF. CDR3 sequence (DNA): TGTGCCAGTAGTAGAGAGGGACAGGGCTACACCTTC.

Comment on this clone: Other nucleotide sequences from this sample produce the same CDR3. The CDR3 sequence is CASSLSDLYEQYF. The CDR3 DNA follows: TGTGCCAGCTCACTCTCGGACCTCTACGAGCAGTACTTC. The chain has TRBV18 and TRBJ2-7, with no clear D. Trimming pared 4 bases from V and 3 bases from J, leaving 10 bases between. This CDR3 is 13 amino acids long. Per germline, CDR1 KGHSH and CDR2 LQKENI.

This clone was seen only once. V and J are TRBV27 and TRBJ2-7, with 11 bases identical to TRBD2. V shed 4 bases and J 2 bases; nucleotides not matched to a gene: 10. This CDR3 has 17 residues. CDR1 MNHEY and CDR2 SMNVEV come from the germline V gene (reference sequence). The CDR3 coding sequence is TGTGCCAGCAGTTCTATCCCCGGGACTAGCGGCGCCTACGAGCAGTACTTC. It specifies CASSSIPGTSGAYEQYF.

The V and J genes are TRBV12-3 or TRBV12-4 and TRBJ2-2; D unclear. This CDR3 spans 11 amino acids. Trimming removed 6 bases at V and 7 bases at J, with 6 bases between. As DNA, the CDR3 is TGTGCCAGCAGGTTCGTCGGGGAGCTGTTTTTT. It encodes CASRFVGELFF.